Listed below are T cell receptor beta chains from one sample, sequenced in a study of cytomegalovirus exposure and HLA in healthy donors. Libraries were prepared by immunoSEQ multiplex PCR; TCRdb keeps only in-frame clonotypes and omits some of them. The table includes approximately 270,000 clones, 80% to 90% detected once. The sequencing input was PBMCs. The receptors stem from a woman aged 18 to 35 in good health and CMV-seronegative. Each CDR3 is given with its conserved first and last residue. A D gene is named only where the DNA matches it firmly. For some rows the clone size is stated as once, few or many, or as a class when expanded; others skip it.

>TRBD1|TRBV18|.|TRBJ1-5
TGTGCCAGCTCGGGGCCGGGACAGAGTCAGCCCCAGCATTTT
CASSGPGQSQPQHF
>TRBD1|TRBV7-9|.|TRBJ1-5
TGTGCCAGCAGCCCTCCCGGGACAGGGGGAAATCAGCCCCAGCATTTT
CASSPPGTGGNQPQHF
>TRBD1|TRBV6-1|once|TRBJ2-6
TGTGCCAGCAACCCCGGGACAGCCAGGGCCAACGTCCTGACTTTC
CASNPGTARANVLTF
>.|TRBV9|.|TRBJ2-5
TGTGCCAGCAGCGGGGACGGGGGGCCACAAGAGACCCAGTACTTC
CASSGDGGPQETQYF
>TRBD1|TRBV30|.|TRBJ1-5
TGTGCCTGGGGGGACAGGGCGAATCAGCCCCAGCATTTT
CAWGDRANQPQHF
>TRBD1|TRBV7-9|few|TRBJ1-1
TGTGCCAGCAGCCCGGGGACAGGGGGATGGACTGAAGCTTTCTTT
CASSPGTGGWTEAFF
>.|TRBV29-1|.|TRBJ2-7
TGCAGCGTTGCTCCCGAGAGGGTTCGGAGGTACGAGCAGTACTTC
CSVAPERVRRYEQYF
>TRBD2|TRBV2|.|TRBJ2-5
TGTGCCTGTTCAAAGCGGGGGCCGCAAGAGACCCAGTACTTC
CACSKRGPQETQYF
>.|TRBV27|.|TRBJ2-1
TGTGCCAGCAGTTTAACCATGGGGGGGGGCGGGTCCTACAATGAGCAGTTCTTC
CASSLTMGGGGSYNEQFF
>.|TRBV5-6|.|TRBJ1-1
TGTGCCAGCAGCCCGTACGGGAACACTGAAGCTTTCTTT
CASSPYGNTEAFF
>.|TRBV7-8|.|TRBJ2-1
TGTGCCAGCAGCTTTTGGCGGGTACGGGACAACAATGAGCAGTTCTTC
CASSFWRVRDNNEQFF
>.|TRBV2|.|TRBJ2-5
TGTGCCAGCAGTGGGGGAGTACTGTCGGAGACCCAGTACTTC
CASSGGVLSETQYF
>.|TRBV10-3|.|TRBJ1-2
TGTGCCATCAGTGAAGGGGACACTAACTATGGCTACACCTTC
CAISEGDTNYGYTF
>.|TRBV10-3|.|TRBJ2-7
TGTGCCATCAGTGAAGTGGCCGCTGAGCAGTACTTC
CAISEVAAEQYF
>.|TRBV27|few|TRBJ2-1
TGTGCGACCCGTAAAAGACAGGAAGGCAATGAGCAGTTCTTC
CATRKRQEGNEQFF
>.|TRBV13|.|TRBJ2-2
TGTGCCAGCAGCGCACAGGGGGGGGCCCTCCCCGGGGAGCTGTTTTTT
CASSAQGGALPGELFF
>.|TRBV7-9|.|TRBJ1-2
TGTGCCAGCAGCTTAGACGGAGACCCCTATGGCTACACCTTC
CASSLDGDPYGYTF
>.|TRBV2|.|TRBJ2-1
TGTGCCAGCACAGATAGCAGAATCTACAATGAGCAGTTCTTC
CASTDSRIYNEQFF
>TRBD1|TRBV11-2|few|TRBJ1-6
TGTGCCAGCAGCTACAGGGGACGGAATTCACCCCTCCACTTT
CASSYRGRNSPLHF
>.|TRBV28|.|TRBJ1-5
TGTGCCAGCAGTCCAACTACAGGGCTCCAGCATTTT
CASSPTTGLQHF
>.|TRBV5-1|.|TRBJ2-3
TGCGCCAGCAGCTTGGGGTCTAACGGGTTCACAGATACGCAGTATTTT
CASSLGSNGFTDTQYF
>TRBD1|TRBV7-3|.|TRBJ1-2
TGTGCCAGCAGCTCGGGACAGGGACTAAACTATGGCTACACCTTC
CASSSGQGLNYGYTF
>TRBD2|TRBV9|.|TRBJ2-1
TGTGCCAGCAGCGCCCGTTCTAGCGGGGTCTACAATGAGCAGTTCTTC
CASSARSSGVYNEQFF
>.|TRBV6-5|.|TRBJ1-5
TGTGCCAGCAGCCCTAGGCCCTTCCCCAATCAGCCCCAGCATTTT
CASSPRPFPNQPQHF
>.|TRBV9|.|TRBJ1-2
TGTGCCAGCAGCGCCCGACATCCTAGCGGCTACACCTTC
CASSARHPSGYTF
>TRBD1|TRBV12-5|few|TRBJ1-1
TGTGCTAGTGGACTCCGGGACAGAGAAGCTTTCTTT
CASGLRDREAFF
>.|TRBV27|.|TRBJ1-1
TGTGCCAGCAGTTTAAAGTTTATCGGCACTGAAGCTTTCTTT
CASSLKFIGTEAFF
>.|TRBV11-2|once|TRBJ1-2
TGTGCCAGCAGCTTCTCAGGATTCTATGGCTACACCTTC
CASSFSGFYGYTF
>TRBD2|TRBV10-3|.|TRBJ2-1
TGTGCCATCAGTCGCGGGACTAGCGGATACCGCTCCTACAATGAGCAGTTCTTC
CAISRGTSGYRSYNEQFF
>TRBD1|TRBV10-1|few|TRBJ1-1
TGCGCCAGCCATCCTTCGACAGGGAAAAACACTGAAGCTTTCTTT
CASHPSTGKNTEAFF
>.|TRBV9|once|TRBJ2-3
TGTGCCAGCAGCGTAGGACTTTTTCTAACCGCGCCCTTCACAGATACGCAGTATTTT
CASSVGLFLTAPFTDTQYF
>.|TRBV30|.|TRBJ1-4
TGTGCCTGGATCGAGGCTCAAGCCCGTGGGGAAAAACTGTTTTTT
CAWIEAQARGEKLFF
>.|TRBV19|.|TRBJ2-3
TGTGCCAGTAGTATAAAACTAGCATCAGATACGCAGTATTTT
CASSIKLASDTQYF
>.|TRBV5-1|.|TRBJ1-5
TGCGCCAGCAGCTTGATCCCCGGGGGGAATCAGCCCCAGCATTTT
CASSLIPGGNQPQHF
>.|TRBV21-1|.|TRBJ1-4
TGTGCCAGCAGCTTCTCGGACAGATTTGCAACTAATGAAAAACTGTTTTTT
CASSFSDRFATNEKLFF
>.|TRBV5-1|.|TRBJ1-1
TGCGCCAGCAGCTTGGTCTCACAAGGGGCGCCGGGCACTGAAGCTTTCTTT
CASSLVSQGAPGTEAFF
>.|TRBV5-1|.|TRBJ1-1
TGCGCCAGCAGCTTGGACAGGATCGCAAACACTGAAGCTTTCTTT
CASSLDRIANTEAFF
>.|TRBV14|.|TRBJ1-2
TGTGCCAGCAGCCAAGCACAGGAGAGTTCCTACACCTTC
CASSQAQESSYTF
>.|TRBV4-3|.|TRBJ1-5
TGCGCCAGCAGCCAAGATGCTGGGACTGGACAGCCCCAGCATTTT
CASSQDAGTGQPQHF
>TRBD1|TRBV27|few|TRBJ1-2
TGTGCCAGCAGCCCCCGTTTGGGGACAGCGAACAACACCTTC
CASSPRLGTANNTF
>TRBD1|TRBV2|.|TRBJ2-1
TGTGCCAGCCGCCCTGGACAGGTCAGCTCCTACAATGAGCAGTTCTTC
CASRPGQVSSYNEQFF
>.|TRBV29-1|.|TRBJ1-1
TGCAGCGTTGACGGGTGGAGGGGAATTGAAGCTTTCTTT
CSVDGWRGIEAFF
>.|TRBV30|.|TRBJ1-1
TGTGCCTGGAGTGTGCCCGGGACTGAAGCTTTCTTT
CAWSVPGTEAFF
>TRBD2|TRBV6-6|few|TRBJ2-7
TGTGCCAGCAGCCCGGTAAGCGGGAGCTACGAGCAGTACTTC
CASSPVSGSYEQYF
>.|TRBV6-5|.|TRBJ1-2
TGTGCCAGCAGTGGACTGGGTCCGTATGGCTACACCTTC
CASSGLGPYGYTF
>TRBD1|TRBV6-1|.|TRBJ2-3
TGTGCCAGCCGGACAGGAAGCACAGATACGCAGTATTTT
CASRTGSTDTQYF
>.|TRBV6-5|.|TRBJ1-1
TGTGCCAGCAGTTACTGGCCGTTGAACACTGAAGCTTTCTTT
CASSYWPLNTEAFF
>.|TRBV20-1|.|TRBJ1-3
TGCAGTGCTGGGTCGGGGAACACCATATATTTT
CSAGSGNTIYF
>TRBD2|TRBV7-9|.|TRBJ2-1
TGTGCCAGCACCAACACGGGGGGCTCCTACAATGAGCAGTTCTTC
CASTNTGGSYNEQFF
>.|TRBV5-1|once|TRBJ2-7
TGCGCCAGCAGCTTAACCGGGACAATCACCTACGAGCAGTACTTC
CASSLTGTITYEQYF
>.|TRBV2|once|TRBJ2-1
TGTGCAGGGGGCAATGAGCAGTTCTTC
CAGGNEQFF
>.|TRBV7-8|.|TRBJ2-7
TGTGCCAGCAGCATTAGAAGGACAGCCTACGAGCAGTACTTC
CASSIRRTAYEQYF
>.|TRBV10-1|.|TRBJ1-6
TGCGCCAGCAGTGGAAGGAGGAATTCACCCCTCCACTTT
CASSGRRNSPLHF
>TRBD1|TRBV11-2|.|TRBJ1-2
TGTGCCAGCAGCCCACGGCCAGGGGGCATCGGAGCTAACTATGGCTACACCTTC
CASSPRPGGIGANYGYTF
>.|TRBV27|few|TRBJ1-6
TGTGCCAGCACCCTTTGGTTCGGAGGGAATTCACCCCTCCACTTT
CASTLWFGGNSPLHF